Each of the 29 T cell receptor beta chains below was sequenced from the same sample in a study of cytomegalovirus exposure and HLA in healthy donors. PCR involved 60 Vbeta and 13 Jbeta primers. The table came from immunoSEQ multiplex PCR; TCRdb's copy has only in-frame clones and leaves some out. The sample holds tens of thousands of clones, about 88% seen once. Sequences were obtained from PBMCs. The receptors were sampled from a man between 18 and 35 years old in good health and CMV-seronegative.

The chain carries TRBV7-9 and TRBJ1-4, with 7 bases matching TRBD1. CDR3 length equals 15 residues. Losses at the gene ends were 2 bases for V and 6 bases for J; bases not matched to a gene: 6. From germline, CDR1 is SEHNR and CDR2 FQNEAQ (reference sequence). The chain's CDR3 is CASSLRGQLDEKLFF. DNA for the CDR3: TGTGCCAGCAGCTTAAGGGGACAGCTTGATGAAAAACTGTTTTTT.

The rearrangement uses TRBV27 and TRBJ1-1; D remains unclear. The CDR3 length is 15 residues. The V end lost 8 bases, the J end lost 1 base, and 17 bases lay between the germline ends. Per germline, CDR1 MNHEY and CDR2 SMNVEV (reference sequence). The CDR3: CASRNQQVTNTEAFF. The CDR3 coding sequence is TGTGCCAGCCGTAATCAGCAGGTTACGAACACTGAAGCTTTCTTT.

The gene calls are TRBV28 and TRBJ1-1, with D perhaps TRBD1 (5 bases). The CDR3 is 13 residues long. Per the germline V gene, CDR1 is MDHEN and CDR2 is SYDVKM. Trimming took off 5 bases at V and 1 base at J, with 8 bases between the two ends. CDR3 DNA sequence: TGTGCCAGCAGTGATCAGGGGAACACTGAAGCTTTCTTT. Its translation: CASSDQGNTEAFF. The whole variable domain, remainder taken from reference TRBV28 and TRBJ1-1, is DVKVTQSSRYLVKRTGEKVFLECVQDMDHENMFWYRQDPGLGLRLIYFSYDVKMKEKGDIPEGYSVSREKKERFSLILESASTNQTSMYLCASSDQGNTEAFFGQGTRLTVV.

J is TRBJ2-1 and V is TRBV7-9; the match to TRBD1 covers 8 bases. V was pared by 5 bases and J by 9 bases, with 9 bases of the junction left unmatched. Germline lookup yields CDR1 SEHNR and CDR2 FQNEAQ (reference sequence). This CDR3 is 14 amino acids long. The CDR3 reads CASSHRDRGPEQFF. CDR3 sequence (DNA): TGTGCCAGCAGCCACAGAGACAGGGGACCTGAGCAGTTCTTC.

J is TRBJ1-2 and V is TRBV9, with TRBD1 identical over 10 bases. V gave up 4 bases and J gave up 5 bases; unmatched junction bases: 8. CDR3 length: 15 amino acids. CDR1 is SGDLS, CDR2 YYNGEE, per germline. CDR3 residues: CASSPSGTGAYGYTF. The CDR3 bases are TGTGCCAGCAGCCCCTCCGGGACAGGGGCATATGGCTACACCTTC.

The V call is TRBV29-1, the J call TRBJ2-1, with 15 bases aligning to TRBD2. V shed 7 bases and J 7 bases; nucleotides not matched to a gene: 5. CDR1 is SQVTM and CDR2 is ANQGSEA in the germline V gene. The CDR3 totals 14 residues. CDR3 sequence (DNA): TGCAGCGCAAAAGGGACTAGCGGGAGGAATGAGCAGTTCTTC. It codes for CSAKGTSGRNEQFF.

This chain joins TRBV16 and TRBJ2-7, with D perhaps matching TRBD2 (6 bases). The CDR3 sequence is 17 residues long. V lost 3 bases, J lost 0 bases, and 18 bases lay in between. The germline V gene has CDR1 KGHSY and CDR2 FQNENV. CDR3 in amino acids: CASSHNRARGYSYEQYF. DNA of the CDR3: TGTGCCAGCAGCCACAACAGAGCTCGGGGGTACTCCTACGAGCAGTACTTC. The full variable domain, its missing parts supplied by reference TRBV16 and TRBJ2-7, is GEEVAQTPKHLVRGEGQKAKLYCAPIKGHSYVFWYQQVLKNEFKFLISFQNENVFDETGMPKERFSAKCLPNSPCSLEIQATKLEDSAVYFCASSHNRARGYSYEQYFGPGTRLTVT.

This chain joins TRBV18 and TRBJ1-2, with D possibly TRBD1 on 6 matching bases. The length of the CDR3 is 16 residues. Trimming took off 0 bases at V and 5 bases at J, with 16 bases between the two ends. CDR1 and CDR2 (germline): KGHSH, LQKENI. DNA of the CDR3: TGTGCCAGCTCACCACCCCTACAGGGATCCGTGTATGGCTACACCTTC. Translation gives CASSPPLQGSVYGYTF. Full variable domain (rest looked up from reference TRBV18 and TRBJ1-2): NAGVMQNPRHLVRRRGQEARLRCSPMKGHSHVYWYRQLPEEGLKFMVYLQKENIIDESGMPKERFSAEFPKEGPSILRIQQVVRGDSAAYFCASSPPLQGSVYGYTFGSGTRLTVV.

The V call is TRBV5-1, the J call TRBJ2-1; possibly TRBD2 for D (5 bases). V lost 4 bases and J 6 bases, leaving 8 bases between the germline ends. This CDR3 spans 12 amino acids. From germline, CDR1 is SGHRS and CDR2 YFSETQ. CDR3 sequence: CASSGEGNEQFF. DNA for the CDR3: TGCGCCAGCAGCGGAGAGGGCAATGAGCAGTTCTTC.

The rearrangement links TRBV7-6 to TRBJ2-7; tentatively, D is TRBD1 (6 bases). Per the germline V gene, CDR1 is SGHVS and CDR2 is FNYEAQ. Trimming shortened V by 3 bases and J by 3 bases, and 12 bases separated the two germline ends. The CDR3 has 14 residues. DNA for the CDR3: TGTGCCAGCAGCTTGGCAGGGGAAAACTACGAGCAGTACGTC. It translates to CASSLAGENYEQYV.

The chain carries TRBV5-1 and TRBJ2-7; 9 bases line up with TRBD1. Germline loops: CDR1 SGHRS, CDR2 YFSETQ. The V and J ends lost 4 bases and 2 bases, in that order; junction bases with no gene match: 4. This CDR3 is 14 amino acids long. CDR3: CASSRGTGPYEQYF. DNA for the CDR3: TGCGCCAGCAGCCGAGGGACAGGGCCCTACGAGCAGTACTTC.

As DNA, the CDR3 is TGTGCCACCCTGTCTGACAGGGACACCGGGGAGCTGTTTTTT. It is translated as CATLSDRDTGELFF. The chain joins TRBV25-1 to TRBJ2-2, with 7 bases aligning to TRBD1. Germline loops: CDR1 MGHDK, CDR2 SYGVNS. The CDR3 is 14 amino acids. V was pared by 10 bases and J by 3 bases, with 8 bases of the junction left unmatched.

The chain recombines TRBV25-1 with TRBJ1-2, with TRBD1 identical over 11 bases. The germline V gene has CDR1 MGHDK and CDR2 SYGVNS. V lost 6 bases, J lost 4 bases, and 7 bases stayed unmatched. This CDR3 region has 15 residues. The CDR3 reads CASSRAGTGGYGYTF. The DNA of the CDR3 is TGTGCCAGCAGCCGGGCCGGGACAGGGGGCTATGGCTACACCTTC.

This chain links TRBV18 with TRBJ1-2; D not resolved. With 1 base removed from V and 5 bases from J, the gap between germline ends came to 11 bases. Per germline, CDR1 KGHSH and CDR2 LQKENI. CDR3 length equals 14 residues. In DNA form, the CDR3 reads TGTGCCAGCTCACCACTACGGGATCAGTATGGCTACACCTTC. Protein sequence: CASSPLRDQYGYTF.

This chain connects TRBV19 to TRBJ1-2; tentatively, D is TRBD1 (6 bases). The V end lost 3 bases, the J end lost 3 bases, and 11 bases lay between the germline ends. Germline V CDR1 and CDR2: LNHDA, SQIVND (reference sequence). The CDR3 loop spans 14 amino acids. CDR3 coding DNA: TGTGCCAGTAGTATCAGGGGACGGGACTATGGCTACACCTTC. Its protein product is CASSIRGRDYGYTF.

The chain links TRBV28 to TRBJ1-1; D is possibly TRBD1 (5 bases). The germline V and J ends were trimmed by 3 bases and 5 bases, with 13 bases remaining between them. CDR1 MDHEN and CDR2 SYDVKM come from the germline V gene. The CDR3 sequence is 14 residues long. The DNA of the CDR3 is TGTGCCAGCAGTTTCAAGACAGCGGGGACTGAAGCTTTCTTT. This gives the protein CASSFKTAGTEAFF.

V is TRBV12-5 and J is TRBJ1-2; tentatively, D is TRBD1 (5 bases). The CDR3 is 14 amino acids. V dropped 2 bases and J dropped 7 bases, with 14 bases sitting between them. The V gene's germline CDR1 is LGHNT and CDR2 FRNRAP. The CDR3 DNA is TGTGCTAGTGGTTTGAACCCTTCCGGGGGTGGCTACACCTTC. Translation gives CASGLNPSGGGYTF.

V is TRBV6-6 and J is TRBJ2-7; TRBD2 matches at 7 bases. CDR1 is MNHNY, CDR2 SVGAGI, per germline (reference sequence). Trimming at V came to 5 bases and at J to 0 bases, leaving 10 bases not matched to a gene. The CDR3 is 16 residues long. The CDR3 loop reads CASSPLAGGVSYEQYF. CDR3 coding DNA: TGTGCCAGCAGTCCCTTAGCGGGCGGAGTCTCCTACGAGCAGTACTTC.

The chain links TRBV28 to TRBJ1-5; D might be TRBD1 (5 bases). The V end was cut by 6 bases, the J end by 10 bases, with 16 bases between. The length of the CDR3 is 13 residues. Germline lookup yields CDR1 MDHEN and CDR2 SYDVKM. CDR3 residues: CASSRDYRGPQHF. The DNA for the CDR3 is TGTGCCAGCAGCCGGGACTACCGGGGTCCCCAGCATTTT.

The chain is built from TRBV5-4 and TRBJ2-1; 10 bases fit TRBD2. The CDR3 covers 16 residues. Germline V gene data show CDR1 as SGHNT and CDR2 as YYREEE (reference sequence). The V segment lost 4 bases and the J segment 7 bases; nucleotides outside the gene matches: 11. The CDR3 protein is CASSPPSGRAGNEQFF. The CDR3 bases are TGTGCCAGCAGCCCTCCAAGCGGGAGGGCCGGTAATGAGCAGTTCTTC.

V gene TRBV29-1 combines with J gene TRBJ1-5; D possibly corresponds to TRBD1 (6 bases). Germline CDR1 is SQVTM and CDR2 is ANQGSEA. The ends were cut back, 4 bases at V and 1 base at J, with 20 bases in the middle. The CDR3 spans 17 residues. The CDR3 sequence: CSVVWDKSGPSNQPQHF. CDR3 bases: TGCAGCGTTGTGTGGGACAAATCCGGCCCAAGCAATCAGCCCCAGCATTTT. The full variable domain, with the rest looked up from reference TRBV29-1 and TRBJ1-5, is SAVISQKPSRDICQRGTSLTIQCQVDSQVTMMFWYRQQPGQSLTLIATANQGSEATYESGFVIDKFPISRPNLTFSTLTVSNMSPEDSSIYLCSVVWDKSGPSNQPQHFGDGTRLSIL.

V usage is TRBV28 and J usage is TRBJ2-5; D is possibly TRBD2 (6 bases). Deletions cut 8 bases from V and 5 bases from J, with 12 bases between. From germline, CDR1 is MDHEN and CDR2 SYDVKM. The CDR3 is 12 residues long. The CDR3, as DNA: TGTGCCAGCCGGGGGTCGTTGGAGACCCAGTACTTC. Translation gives CASRGSLETQYF.

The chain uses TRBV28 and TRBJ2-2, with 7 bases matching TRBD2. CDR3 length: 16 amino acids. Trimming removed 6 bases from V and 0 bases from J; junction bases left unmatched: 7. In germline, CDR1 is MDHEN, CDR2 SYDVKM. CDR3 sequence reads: CASSAPGLPNTGELFF. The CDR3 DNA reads TGTGCCAGCAGCGCTCCGGGACTACCGAACACCGGGGAGCTGTTTTTT.

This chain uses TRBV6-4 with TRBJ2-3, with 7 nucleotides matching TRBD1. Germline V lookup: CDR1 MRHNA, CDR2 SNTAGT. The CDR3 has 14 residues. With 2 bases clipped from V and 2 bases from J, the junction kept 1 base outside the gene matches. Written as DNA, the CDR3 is TGTGCCAGCAGTGACAAGGGGGCCACAGATACGCAGTATTTT. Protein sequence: CASSDKGATDTQYF.

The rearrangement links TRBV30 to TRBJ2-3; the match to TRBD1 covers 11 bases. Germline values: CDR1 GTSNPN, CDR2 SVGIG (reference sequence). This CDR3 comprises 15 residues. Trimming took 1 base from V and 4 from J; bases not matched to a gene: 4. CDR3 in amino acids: CAWSGTGGRADTQYF. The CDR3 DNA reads TGTGCCTGGAGTGGGACAGGGGGCAGAGCAGATACGCAGTATTTT. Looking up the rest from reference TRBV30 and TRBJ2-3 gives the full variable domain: SQTIHQWPATLVQPVGSPLSLECTVEGTSNPNLYWYRQAAGRGLQLLFYSVGIGQISSEVPQNLSASRPQDRQFILSSKKLLLSDSGFYLCAWSGTGGRADTQYFGPGTRLTVL.

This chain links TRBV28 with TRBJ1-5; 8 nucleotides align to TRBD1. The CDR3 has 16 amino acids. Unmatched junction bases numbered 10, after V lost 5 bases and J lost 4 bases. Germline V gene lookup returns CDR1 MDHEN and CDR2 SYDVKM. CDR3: CASSPFRQGNNQPQHF. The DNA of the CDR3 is TGTGCCAGCAGTCCGTTCCGACAGGGGAATAATCAGCCCCAGCATTTT.

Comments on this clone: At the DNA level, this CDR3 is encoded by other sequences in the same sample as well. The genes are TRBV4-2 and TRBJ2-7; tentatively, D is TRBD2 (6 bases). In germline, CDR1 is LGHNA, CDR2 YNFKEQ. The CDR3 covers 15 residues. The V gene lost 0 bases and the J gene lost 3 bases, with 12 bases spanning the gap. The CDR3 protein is CASSQDRGGYYEQYF. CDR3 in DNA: TGTGCCAGCAGCCAAGATCGTGGGGGGTACTACGAGCAGTACTTC.

In DNA, the CDR3 is TGTGCCAGCAGCCAAGACCCCTTAGCGGGAGGTACTCTTGTCCACAATGAGCAGTTCTTC. It specifies CASSQDPLAGGTLVHNEQFF. This chain links TRBV14 with TRBJ2-1; 10 bases are shared with TRBD2. CDR1 is SGHDN and CDR2 is FVKESK in the germline V gene. Trimming cost V 0 bases and J 5 bases; bases outside gene matches: 16. The CDR3 contains 20 residues.

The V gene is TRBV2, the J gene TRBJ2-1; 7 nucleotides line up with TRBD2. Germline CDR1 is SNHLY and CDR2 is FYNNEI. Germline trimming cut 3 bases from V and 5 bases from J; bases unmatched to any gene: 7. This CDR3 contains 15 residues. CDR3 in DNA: TGTGCCAGCAGTGACGAGCGGGGATTGAACAATGAGCAGTTCTTC. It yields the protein CASSDERGLNNEQFF.